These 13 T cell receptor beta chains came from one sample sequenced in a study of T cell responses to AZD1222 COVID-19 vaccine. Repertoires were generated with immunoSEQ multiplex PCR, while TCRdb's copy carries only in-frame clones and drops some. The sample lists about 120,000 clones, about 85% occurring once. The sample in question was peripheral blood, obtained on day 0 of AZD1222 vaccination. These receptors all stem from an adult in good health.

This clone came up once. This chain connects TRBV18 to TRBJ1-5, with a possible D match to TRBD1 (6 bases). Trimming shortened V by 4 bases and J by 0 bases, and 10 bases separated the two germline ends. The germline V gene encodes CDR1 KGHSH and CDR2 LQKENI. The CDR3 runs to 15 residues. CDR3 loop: CASSLGQTSNQPQHF. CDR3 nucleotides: TGTGCCAGCTCACTTGGACAGACTAGCAATCAGCCCCAGCATTTT.

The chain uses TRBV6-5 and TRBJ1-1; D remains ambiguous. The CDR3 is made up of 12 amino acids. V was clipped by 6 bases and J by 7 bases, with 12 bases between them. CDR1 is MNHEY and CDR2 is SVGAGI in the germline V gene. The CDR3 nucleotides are TGTGCCAGCAGCCCCGGACGGATTGAAGCTTTCTTT. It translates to CASSPGRIEAFF.

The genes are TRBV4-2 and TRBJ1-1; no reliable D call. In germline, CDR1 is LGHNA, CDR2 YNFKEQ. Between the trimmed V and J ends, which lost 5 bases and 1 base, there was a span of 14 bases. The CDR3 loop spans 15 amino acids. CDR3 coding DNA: TGTGCCAGCAGCAATGTTCTGGGCCAGAACACTGAAGCTTTCTTT. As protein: CASSNVLGQNTEAFF.

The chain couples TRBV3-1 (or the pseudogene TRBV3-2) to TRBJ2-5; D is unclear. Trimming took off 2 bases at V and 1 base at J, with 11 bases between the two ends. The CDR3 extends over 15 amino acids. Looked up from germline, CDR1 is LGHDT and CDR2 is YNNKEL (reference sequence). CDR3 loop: CASSQLRDSQETQYF. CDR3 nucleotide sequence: TGTGCCAGCAGCCAATTGCGAGACTCCCAAGAGACCCAGTACTTC.

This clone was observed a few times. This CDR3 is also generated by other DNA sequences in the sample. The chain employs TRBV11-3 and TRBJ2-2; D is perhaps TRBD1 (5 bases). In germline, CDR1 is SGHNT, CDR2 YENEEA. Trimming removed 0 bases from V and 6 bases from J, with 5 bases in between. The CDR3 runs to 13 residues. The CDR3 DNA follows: TGTGCCAGCAGCTTAGAAGGGGCCGGGGAGCTGTTTTTT. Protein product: CASSLEGAGELFF.

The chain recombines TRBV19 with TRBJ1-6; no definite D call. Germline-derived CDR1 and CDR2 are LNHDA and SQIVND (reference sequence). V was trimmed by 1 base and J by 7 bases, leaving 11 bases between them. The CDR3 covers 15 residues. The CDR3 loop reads CASSIGAPNNSPLHF. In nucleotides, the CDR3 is TGTGCCAGTAGTATAGGGGCACCCAACAATTCACCCCTCCACTTT.

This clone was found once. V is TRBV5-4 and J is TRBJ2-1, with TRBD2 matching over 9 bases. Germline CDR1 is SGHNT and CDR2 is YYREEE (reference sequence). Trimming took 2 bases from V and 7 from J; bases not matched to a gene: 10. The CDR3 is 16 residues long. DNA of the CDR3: TGTGCCAGCAGCTTTCGTTCTAGCGGGAATAGAAATGAGCAGTTCTTC. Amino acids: CASSFRSSGNRNEQFF.

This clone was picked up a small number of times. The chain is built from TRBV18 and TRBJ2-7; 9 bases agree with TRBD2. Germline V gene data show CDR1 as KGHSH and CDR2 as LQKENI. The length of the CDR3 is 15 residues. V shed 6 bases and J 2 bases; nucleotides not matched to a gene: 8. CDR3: CASSPAGGKTYEQYF. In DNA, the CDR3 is TGTGCCAGCTCTCCGGCGGGGGGGAAAACCTACGAGCAGTACTTC.

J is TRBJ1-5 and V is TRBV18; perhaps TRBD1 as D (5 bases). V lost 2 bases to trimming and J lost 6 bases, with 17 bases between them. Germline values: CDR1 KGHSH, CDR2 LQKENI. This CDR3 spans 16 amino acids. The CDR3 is CASSPVSGDLGQPQHF. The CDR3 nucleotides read TGTGCCAGCTCACCAGTATCCGGGGACTTGGGTCAGCCCCAGCATTTT.

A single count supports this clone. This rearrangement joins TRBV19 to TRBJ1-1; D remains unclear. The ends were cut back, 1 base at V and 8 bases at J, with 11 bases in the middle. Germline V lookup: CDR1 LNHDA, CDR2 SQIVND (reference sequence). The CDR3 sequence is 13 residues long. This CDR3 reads CASSIGTVSEAFF. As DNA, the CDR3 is TGTGCCAGTAGTATAGGGACGGTGAGCGAAGCTTTCTTT.

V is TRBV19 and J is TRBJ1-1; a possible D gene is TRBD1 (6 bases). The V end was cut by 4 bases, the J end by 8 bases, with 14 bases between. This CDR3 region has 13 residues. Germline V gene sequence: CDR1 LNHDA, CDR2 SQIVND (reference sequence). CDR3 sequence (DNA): TGTGCCAGTAGTACCAATGACAGGAGAGAAGCTTTCTTT. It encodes CASSTNDRREAFF.

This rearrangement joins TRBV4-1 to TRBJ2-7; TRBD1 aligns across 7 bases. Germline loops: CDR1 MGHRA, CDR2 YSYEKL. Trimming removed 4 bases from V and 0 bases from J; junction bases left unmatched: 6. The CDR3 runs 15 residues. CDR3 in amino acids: CASSRGQASSYEQYF. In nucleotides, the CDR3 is TGCGCCAGCAGCCGCGGACAGGCGAGCTCCTACGAGCAGTACTTC.

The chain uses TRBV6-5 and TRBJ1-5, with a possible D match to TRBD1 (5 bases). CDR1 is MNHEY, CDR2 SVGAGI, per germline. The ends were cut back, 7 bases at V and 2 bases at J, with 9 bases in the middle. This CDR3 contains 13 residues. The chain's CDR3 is CASMWGGNQPQHF. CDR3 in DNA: TGTGCCAGCATGTGGGGGGGCAATCAGCCCCAGCATTTT.